This T cell receptor beta chain was sequenced in a study of CD8+ T cells in alopecia areata. Background on the study: Those patients who were treated received oral tofacitinib, which was given at 5 to 10 mg twice daily for moderate-to-severe alopecia areata. Study outcomes and limitations: It was observed that many expanded lesional clones persisted in scalp and blood during tofacitinib.

Worth noting for this clone: Its antigen is as yet unknown.

Indicated treatment: oral pan-JAK inhibitor, 5-10 mg twice daily. The CDR3 is made up of 10 amino acids. Germline values: CDR1 SQVTM, CDR2 ANQGSEA. Trimming cost V 1 base and J 4 bases, with 1 base left between them. Extraction of RNA preceded its reverse transcription into cDNA, which served as the sequencing template. Sequencing was performed with immunoSEQ multiplex PCR; in TCRdb, only in-frame clones are kept and a portion is missing. Among about 210,000 clones listed, under 40% were seen once. The sequence was obtained from a human donor with alopecia areata. The source material was CD4+ T cells sorted from blood, sampled between weeks 30 and 35, from a patient treated with tofacitinib. V is TRBV29-1 and J is TRBJ1-2; D is undetermined. CDR3 nucleotides: TGCAGCGTTGAAGGCTATGGCTACACCTTC. Residues: CSVEGYGYTF.